The 11 T cell receptor beta chains below all came from one sample that was sequenced in a study of blood T cell repertoires in COVID-19. Libraries were prepared by immunoSEQ multiplex PCR; TCRdb keeps only in-frame clonotypes and omits some of them. The repertoire holds around 170,000 clones, with about 86% as singletons. Specimen: peripheral blood. The receptors shown here come from a woman in her seventies with acute or convalescent COVID-19.

This clone was observed a single time. CDR3 sequence reads: CASSLSSGLTEAFF. DNA of the CDR3: TGTGCCAGCAGTTTATCTTCGGGGTTAACTGAAGCTTTCTTT. This chain uses TRBV27 with TRBJ1-1; D not resolved. This CDR3 comprises 14 residues. The germline gives CDR1 MNHEY, CDR2 SMNVEV (reference sequence). V gave up 0 bases and J gave up 5 bases, with 10 bases separating them.

The chain carries TRBV7-3 and TRBJ2-1, with D perhaps matching TRBD2 (5 bases). V dropped 5 bases and J dropped 7 bases, with 9 bases sitting between them. The germline V gene has CDR1 SGHTA and CDR2 FQGTGA. The CDR3 loop spans 12 amino acids. CDR3 DNA: TGTGCCAGCAGCGGTACGGGGAATGAGCAGTTCTTC. Translation gives CASSGTGNEQFF.

V is TRBV7-2 and J is TRBJ1-1, with TRBD1 matching over 7 bases. This CDR3 region has 14 residues. The junction had 1 base not matched to a gene; V was cut back by 2 bases and J by 1 base. CDR1 and CDR2 (germline): SGHTA, FQGNSA. CDR3 sequence: CASSLNRGNTEAFF. The CDR3 DNA is TGTGCCAGCAGCTTAAACAGGGGGAACACTGAAGCTTTCTTT.

V is TRBV7-2 and J is TRBJ2-7; the D gene is possibly TRBD1 (5 bases). The germline V and J ends were trimmed by 1 base and 2 bases, with 9 bases remaining between them. Germline V gene lookup returns CDR1 SGHTA and CDR2 FQGNSA. The CDR3 consists of 14 residues. The CDR3 nucleotides are TGTGCCAGCAGCTTAGACAGGTTGGCCTACGAGCAGTACTTC. Its protein is CASSLDRLAYEQYF. Filled out from reference TRBV7-2 and TRBJ2-7, the complete variable domain reads GAGVSQSPSNKVTEKGKDVELRCDPISGHTALYWYRQSLGQGLEFLIYFQGNSAPDKSGLPSDRFSAERTGGSVSTLTIQRTQQEDSAVYLCASSLDRLAYEQYFGPGTRLTVT.

The gene calls are TRBV12-3 or TRBV12-4 and TRBJ1-5; D not resolved. The length of the CDR3 is 13 residues. The V end lost 6 bases, the J end lost 16 bases, and 22 bases lay between the germline ends. The CDR3 bases are TGTGCCAGCAGCCGATCCTCCGGGAGGTGGGTCCATTTT. This encodes CASSRSSGRWVHF.

This sequence joins TRBV5-6 and TRBJ1-2, with D perhaps TRBD1 (5 bases). This CDR3 is built from 17 residues. Trimming stripped 0 bases from V and 0 bases from J, with 15 bases between. Germline V lookup: CDR1 SGHDT, CDR2 YYEEEE. CDR3 in amino acids: CASSLEGGASANYGYTF. CDR3 in DNA: TGTGCCAGCAGCTTGGAAGGAGGGGCCTCAGCTAACTATGGCTACACCTTC.

V and J are TRBV4-3 and TRBJ1-6; 9 bases match TRBD1. The CDR3 has 21 residues. J lost 7 bases, V lost 4 bases, and 23 bases had no gene match. The germline V gene encodes CDR1 LGHNA and CDR2 YSLEER. The CDR3 reads CASSPASLTPGTTGGNSPLHF. Here the CDR3 DNA reads TGCGCCAGCAGCCCCGCTTCCCTGACTCCTGGAACGACAGGGGGAAATTCACCCCTCCACTTT.

V and J are TRBV27 and TRBJ2-5, with TRBD1 identical over 12 bases. This CDR3 has 16 residues. CDR1 MNHEY and CDR2 SMNVEV come from the germline V gene (reference sequence). V lost 3 bases, J lost 1 base, and 3 bases stayed unmatched. CDR3 DNA sequence: TGTGCCAGCAGTTTCGGGACAGGGGGCGTCCAAGAGACCCAGTACTTC. It yields the protein CASSFGTGGVQETQYF.

The genes are TRBV28 and TRBJ2-5; 10 nucleotides match TRBD1. With V trimmed by 6 bases and J by 3 bases, 4 bases remained unmatched. Germline V CDR1 and CDR2: MDHEN, SYDVKM. CDR3 length: 14 residues. The CDR3 is CASSSGTGEETQYF. The CDR3 DNA sequence: TGTGCCAGCAGCTCCGGGACAGGGGAAGAGACCCAGTACTTC.

The chain combines TRBV6-2 or TRBV6-3 with TRBJ1-6; D not resolved. Trimming removed 2 bases from V and 8 bases from J, with 10 bases in between. The CDR3 loop spans 14 amino acids. Germline loops: CDR1 MNHEY, CDR2 SVGEGT. The DNA for the CDR3 is TGTGCCAGCAGTTACCGTCAGGATTATTCACCCCTCCACTTT. It encodes CASSYRQDYSPLHF.

J is TRBJ1-1 and V is TRBV6-2 or TRBV6-3; the D is unclear. V shed 3 bases and J shed 3 bases, with 8 bases lying between them. The CDR3 runs 13 residues. Germline CDR1 and CDR2: MNHEY and SVGEGT. The CDR3 bases are TGTGCCAGCAGTTATGAGGTTTACACTGAAGCTTTCTTT. Its protein product is CASSYEVYTEAFF.